This TCR beta chain was captured in a study of blood T cells in healthy people across ages. V was trimmed by 2 bases and J by 0 bases, leaving 11 bases between them. From germline, CDR1 is SNHLY and CDR2 FYNNEI. The CDR3 spans 16 residues. The second PCR ran about 6 to 12 cycles with a sample-barcoded 5' primer and J-beta primers. Via MiXCR, TCRdb re-called the 5' RACE reads, giving one row per CDR3 protein. The sample lists around 900,000 distinct CDR3 sequences, about 53% occurring once. Concerning this clonotype: Its cognate antigen is unknown.

General study results and limits: Nothing was known about donor CMV status, and this possibly confounded expanded clonotype changes.

The source of this sequence is a woman aged 55-69 years in good health. The chain uses TRBV2 and TRBJ2-4, with no clear D. The material sequenced was blood. The CDR3 coding sequence is TGTGCCAGCAGTGAAAACTCATTACTAGCCAAAAACATTCAGTACTTC. As protein: CASSENSLLAKNIQYF.